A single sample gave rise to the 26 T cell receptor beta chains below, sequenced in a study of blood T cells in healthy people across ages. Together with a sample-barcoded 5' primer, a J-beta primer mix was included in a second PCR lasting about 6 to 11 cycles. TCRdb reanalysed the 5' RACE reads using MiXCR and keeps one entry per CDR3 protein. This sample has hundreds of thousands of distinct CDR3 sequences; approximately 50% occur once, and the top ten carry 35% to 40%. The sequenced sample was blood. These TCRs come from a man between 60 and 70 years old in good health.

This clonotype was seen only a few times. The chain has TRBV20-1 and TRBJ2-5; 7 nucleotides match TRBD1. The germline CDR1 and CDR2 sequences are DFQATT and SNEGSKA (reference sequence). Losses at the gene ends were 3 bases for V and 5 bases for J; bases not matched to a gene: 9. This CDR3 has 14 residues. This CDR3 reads CSASSSGQEETQYF. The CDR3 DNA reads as TGCAGTGCTAGTTCATCCGGACAGGAGGAGACCCAGTACTTC.

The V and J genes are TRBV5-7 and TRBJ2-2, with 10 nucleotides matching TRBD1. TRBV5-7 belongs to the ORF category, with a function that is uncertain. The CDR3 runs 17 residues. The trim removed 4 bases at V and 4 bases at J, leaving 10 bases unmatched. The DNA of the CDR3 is TGTGCCAGCAGCACCCCGGGACAGGGGATAGGCACCGGGGAGCTGTTTTTT. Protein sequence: CASSTPGQGIGTGELFF.

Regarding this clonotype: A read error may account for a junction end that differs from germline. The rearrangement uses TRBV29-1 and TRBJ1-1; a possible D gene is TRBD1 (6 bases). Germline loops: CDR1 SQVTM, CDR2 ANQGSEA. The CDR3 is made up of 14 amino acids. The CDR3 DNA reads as TGCAGCGTCGAAGTTTCAGGGGCGGAAACTGAAGCTTTCTTT. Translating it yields CSVEVSGAETEAFF.

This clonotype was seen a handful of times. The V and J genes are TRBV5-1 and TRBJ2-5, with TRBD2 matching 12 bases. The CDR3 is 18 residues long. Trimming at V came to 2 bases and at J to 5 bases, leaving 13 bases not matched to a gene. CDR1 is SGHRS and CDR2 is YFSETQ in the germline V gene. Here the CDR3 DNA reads TGCGCCAGCAGCTTAAAGGGACTAGCGGGCCAACGGCAGGAGACCCAGTACTTC. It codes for CASSLKGLAGQRQETQYF.

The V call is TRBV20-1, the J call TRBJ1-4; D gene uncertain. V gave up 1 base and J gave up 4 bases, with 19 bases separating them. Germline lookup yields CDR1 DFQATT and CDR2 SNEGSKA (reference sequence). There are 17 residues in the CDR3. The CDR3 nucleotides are TGCAGTGCTAGAGCGGGCGGTCTCGAGTTTTATAATGAAAAACTGTTTTTT. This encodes CSARAGGLEFYNEKLFF.

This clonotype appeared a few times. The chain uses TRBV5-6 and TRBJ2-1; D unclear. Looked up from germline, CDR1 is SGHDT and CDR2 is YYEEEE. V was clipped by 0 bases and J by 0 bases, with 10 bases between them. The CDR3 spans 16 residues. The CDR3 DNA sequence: TGTGCCAGCAGCTTGGAGGTGGTCAGCTCCTACAATGAGCAGTTCTTC. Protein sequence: CASSLEVVSSYNEQFF.

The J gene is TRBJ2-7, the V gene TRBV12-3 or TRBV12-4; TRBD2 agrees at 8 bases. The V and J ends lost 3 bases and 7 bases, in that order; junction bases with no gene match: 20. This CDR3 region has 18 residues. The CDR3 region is CASSFRALGGGSYNEQYF. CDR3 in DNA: TGTGCCAGCAGTTTTAGGGCCCTCGGGGGGGGTTCCTACAATGAGCAGTACTTC.

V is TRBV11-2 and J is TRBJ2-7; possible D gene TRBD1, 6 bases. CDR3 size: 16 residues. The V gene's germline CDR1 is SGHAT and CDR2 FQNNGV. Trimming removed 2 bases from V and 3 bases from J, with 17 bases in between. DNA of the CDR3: TGTGCCAGCAGCTTAATGGGCCAGGGGCAGAGCTACGAGCAGTACTTC. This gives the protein CASSLMGQGQSYEQYF.

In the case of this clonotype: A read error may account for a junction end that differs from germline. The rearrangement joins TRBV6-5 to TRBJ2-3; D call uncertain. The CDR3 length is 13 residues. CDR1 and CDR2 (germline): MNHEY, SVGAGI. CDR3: CACRPSAADTQYF. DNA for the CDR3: TGTGCCTGCAGACCTAGTGCGGCGGATACGCAGTATTTT.

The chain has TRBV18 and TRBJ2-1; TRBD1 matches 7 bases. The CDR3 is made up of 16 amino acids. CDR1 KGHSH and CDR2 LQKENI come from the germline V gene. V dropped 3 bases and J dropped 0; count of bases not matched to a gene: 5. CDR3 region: CASSPPTGSSYNEQFF. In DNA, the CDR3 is TGTGCCAGCTCACCGCCGACAGGGAGCTCCTACAATGAGCAGTTCTTC.

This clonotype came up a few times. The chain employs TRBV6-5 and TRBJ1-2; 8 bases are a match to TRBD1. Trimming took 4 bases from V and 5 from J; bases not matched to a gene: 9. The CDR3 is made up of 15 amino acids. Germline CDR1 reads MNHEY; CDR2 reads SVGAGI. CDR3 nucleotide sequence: TGTGCCAGCAGTTTGTCCCAGGGGGCGCGGTATGGCTACACCTTC. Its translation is CASSLSQGARYGYTF.

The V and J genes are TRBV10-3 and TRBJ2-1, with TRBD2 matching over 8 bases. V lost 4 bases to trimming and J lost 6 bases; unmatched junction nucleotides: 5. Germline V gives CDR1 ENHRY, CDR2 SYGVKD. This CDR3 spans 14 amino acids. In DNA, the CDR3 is TGTGCCATCAGTGGAGGACTAGCTGGCAATGAGCAGTTCTTC. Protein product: CAISGGLAGNEQFF.

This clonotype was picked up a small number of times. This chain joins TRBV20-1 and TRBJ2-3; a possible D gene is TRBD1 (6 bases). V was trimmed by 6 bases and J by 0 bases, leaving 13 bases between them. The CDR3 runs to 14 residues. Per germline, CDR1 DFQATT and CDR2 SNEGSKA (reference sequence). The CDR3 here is CSAQRQDSTDTQYF. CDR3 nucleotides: TGCAGTGCCCAACGACAGGATAGCACAGATACGCAGTATTTT.

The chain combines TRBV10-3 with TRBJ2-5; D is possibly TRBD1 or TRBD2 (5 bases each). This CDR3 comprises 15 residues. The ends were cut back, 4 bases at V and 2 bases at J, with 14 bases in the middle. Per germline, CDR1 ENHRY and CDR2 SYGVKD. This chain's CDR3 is CAISGGKPEQETQYF. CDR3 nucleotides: TGTGCCATCAGTGGGGGGAAACCCGAGCAAGAGACCCAGTACTTC.

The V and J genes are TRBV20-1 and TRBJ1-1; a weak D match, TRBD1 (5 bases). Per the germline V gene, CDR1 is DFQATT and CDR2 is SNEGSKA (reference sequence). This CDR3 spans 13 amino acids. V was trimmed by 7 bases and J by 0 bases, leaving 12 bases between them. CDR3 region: CSGRGFMNTEAFF. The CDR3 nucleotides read TGCAGTGGAAGGGGATTCATGAACACTGAAGCTTTCTTT.

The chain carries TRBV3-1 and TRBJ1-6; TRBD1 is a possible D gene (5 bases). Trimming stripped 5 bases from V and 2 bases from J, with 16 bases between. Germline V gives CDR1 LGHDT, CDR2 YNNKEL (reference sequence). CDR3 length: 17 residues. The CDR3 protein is CASSSRPGGAYNSPLHF. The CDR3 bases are TGTGCCAGCAGCTCACGGCCGGGGGGAGCCTATAATTCACCCCTCCACTTT.

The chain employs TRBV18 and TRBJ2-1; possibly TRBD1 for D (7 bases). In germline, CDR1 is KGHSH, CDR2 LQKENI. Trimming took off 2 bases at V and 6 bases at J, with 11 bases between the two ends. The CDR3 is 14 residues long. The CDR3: CASSPNQGGNEQFF. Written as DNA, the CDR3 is TGTGCCAGCTCACCAAACCAGGGGGGCAATGAGCAGTTCTTC.

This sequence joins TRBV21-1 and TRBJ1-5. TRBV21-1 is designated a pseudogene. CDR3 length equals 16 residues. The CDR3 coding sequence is TGTCCCAGCAGCAATTCAGGCGATCATAGCAATCAGCCCCAGCATTTT. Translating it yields CPSSNSGDHSNQPQHF.

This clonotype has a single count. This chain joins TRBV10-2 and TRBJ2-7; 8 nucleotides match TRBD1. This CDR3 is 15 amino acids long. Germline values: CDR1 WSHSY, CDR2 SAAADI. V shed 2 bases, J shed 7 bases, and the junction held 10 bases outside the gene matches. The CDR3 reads CASSEGQGWSNEQYF. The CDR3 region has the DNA TGCGCCAGCAGTGAGGGACAGGGTTGGAGCAATGAGCAGTACTTC.

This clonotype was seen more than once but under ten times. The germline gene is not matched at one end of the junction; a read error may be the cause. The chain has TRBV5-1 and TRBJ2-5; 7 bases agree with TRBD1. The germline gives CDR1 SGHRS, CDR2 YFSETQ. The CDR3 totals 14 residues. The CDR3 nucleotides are TGTGCCAGCAGTCCCGGGACAGCAGAAGAGACCCAGTACTTC. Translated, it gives CASSPGTAEETQYF.

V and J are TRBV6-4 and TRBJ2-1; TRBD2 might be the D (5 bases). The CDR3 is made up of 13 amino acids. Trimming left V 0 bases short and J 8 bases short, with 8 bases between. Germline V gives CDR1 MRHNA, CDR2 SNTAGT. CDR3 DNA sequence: TGTGCCAGCAGTGACTCCGGGAATGATGAGCAGTTCTTC. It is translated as CASSDSGNDEQFF.

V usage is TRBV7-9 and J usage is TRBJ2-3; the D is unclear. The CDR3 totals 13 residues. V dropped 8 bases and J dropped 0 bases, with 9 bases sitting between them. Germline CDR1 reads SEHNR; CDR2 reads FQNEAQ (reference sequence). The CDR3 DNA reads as TGTGCCAGCGGGGTGTTGAGCACAGATACGCAGTATTTT. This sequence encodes CASGVLSTDTQYF. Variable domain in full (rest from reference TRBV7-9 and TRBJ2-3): DTGVSQNPRHKITKRGQNVTFRCDPISEHNRLYWYRQTLGQGPEFLTYFQNEAQLEKSRLLSDRFSAERPKGSFSTLEIQRTEQGDSAMYLCASGVLSTDTQYFGPGTRLTVL.

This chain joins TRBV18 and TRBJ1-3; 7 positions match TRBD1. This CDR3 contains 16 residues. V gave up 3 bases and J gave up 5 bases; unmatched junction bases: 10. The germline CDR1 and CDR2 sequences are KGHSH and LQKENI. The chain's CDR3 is CASSPPTGTVRNTIYF. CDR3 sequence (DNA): TGTGCCAGCTCACCCCCGACCGGGACAGTTCGAAACACCATATATTTT.

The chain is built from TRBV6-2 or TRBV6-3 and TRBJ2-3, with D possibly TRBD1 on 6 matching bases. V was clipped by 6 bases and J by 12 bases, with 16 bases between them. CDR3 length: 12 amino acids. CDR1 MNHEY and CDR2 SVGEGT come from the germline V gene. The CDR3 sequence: CASSQDRRSQYF. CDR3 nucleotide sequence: TGTGCCAGCAGCCAGGACAGAAGAAGCCAGTATTTT.

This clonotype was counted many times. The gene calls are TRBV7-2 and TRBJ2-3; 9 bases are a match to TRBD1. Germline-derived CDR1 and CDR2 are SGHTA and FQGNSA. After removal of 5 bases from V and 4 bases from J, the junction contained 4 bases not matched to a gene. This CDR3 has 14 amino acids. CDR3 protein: CASSPGQGPDTQYF. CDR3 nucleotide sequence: TGTGCCAGCAGCCCGGGACAGGGCCCAGATACGCAGTATTTT.

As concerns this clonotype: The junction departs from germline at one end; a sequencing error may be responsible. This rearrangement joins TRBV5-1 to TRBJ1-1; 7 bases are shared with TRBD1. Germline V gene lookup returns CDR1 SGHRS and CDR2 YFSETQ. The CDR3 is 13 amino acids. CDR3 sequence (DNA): TGCGTCAGCAGGCTTACAGGGGACGCTGAAGCTTTCTTT. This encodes CVSRLTGDAEAFF. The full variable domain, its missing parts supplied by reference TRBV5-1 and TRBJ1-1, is KAGVTQTPRYLIKTRGQQVTLSCSPISGHRSVSWYQQTPGQGLQFLFEYFSETQRNKGNFPGRFSGRQFSNSRSEMNVSTLELGDSALYLCVSRLTGDAEAFFGQGTRLTVV.